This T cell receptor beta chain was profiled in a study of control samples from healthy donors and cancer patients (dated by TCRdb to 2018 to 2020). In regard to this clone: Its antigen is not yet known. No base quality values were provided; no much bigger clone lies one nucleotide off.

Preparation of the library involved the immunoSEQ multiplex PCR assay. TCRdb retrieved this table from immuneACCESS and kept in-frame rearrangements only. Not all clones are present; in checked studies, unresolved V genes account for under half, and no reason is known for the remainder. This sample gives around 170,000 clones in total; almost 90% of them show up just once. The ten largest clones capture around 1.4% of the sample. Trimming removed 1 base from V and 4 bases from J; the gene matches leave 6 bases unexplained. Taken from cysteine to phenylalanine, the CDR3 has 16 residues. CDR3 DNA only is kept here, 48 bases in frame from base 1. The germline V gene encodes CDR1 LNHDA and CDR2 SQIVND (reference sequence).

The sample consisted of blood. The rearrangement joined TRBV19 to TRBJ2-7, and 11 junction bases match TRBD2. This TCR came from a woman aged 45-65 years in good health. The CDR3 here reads CASSIAASGRMYEQYF. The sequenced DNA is TGTGCCAGTAGTATAGCCGCTAGCGGGAGGATGTACGAGCAGTACTTC.